This TCR beta chain was documented in a study of type 1 and type 2 diabetes patients. On the study more broadly: The cohort mixed type 1 diabetes, type 2 diabetes and nondiabetic donors.

The table lists this clonotype with a few counts. Its target is unknown. PCR was run on genomic DNA. The TCR beta CDR3 region was amplified using 30 forward and 13 reverse primers. TCRdb called the multiplex PCR reads again in MiXCR, with one record for every CDR3 protein. The table lists about 250,000 distinct CDR3 sequences, 45% to 60% of them singletons. Study-level results: In CD4+ and CD8+ T cells, type 2 diabetes diversity exceeded type 1.

The CDR3 length is 13 residues. V dropped 8 bases and J dropped 4; count of bases not matched to a gene: 6. CDR1 and CDR2 (germline): SGHDN, FVKESK. Roughly 9.8 milliliters of peripheral blood were collected from each participant. The V call is TRBV14, the J call TRBJ1-1, with 8 nucleotides matching TRBD1. The TCR comes from a man between 18 and 29 years old with type 2 diabetes. Material for sequencing was peripheral blood mononuclear cells (PBMCs). CDR3 in DNA: TGTGCCAGCGCTTCAGGGGGCGGCACTGAAGCTTTCTTT. Translating gives CASASGGGTEAFF.